The 17 T cell receptor beta chains reported below all come from one sample, sequenced in a study of identical twins. TCRdb reanalysed the 5' RACE reads using MiXCR and keeps one entry per CDR3 protein. The sample shows about 690,000 distinct CDR3 sequences, roughly 6% of them seen only once. The sequenced material came from naive T cells sorted from blood. These receptors all come from a man aged 18 to 30 in good health.

The chain combines TRBV7-2 with TRBJ2-7, with TRBD1 identical over 8 bases. This CDR3 comprises 16 residues. Germline V CDR1 and CDR2: SGHTA, FQGNSA. The J segment lost 3 bases and the V segment lost 4 bases, leaving 11 bases of the junction unmatched. CDR3 protein: CASSYRHATGDYEQYF. CDR3 DNA: TGTGCCAGCAGCTACCGACACGCGACAGGGGACTACGAGCAGTACTTC.

This clonotype was recorded at least ten times. This chain joins TRBV29-1 and TRBJ1-4, with a weak D call TRBD1 (5 bases). Germline CDR1 reads SQVTM; CDR2 reads ANQGSEA. The CDR3 totals 12 residues. V shed 4 bases and J shed 8 bases, with 11 bases lying between them. The CDR3 loop is CSVGGIGEKLFF. In nucleotides, the CDR3 is TGCAGCGTTGGGGGGATTGGAGAAAAACTGTTTTTT.

This clonotype has at least ten counts. CDR3 in amino acids: CASSPPGLDSYNEQFF. Written as DNA, the CDR3 is TGCGCCAGCAGCCCCCCCGGACTAGACTCCTACAATGAGCAGTTCTTC. The chain has TRBV5-1 and TRBJ2-1; TRBD2 matches 7 bases. Germline loops: CDR1 SGHRS, CDR2 YFSETQ. The J segment lost 0 bases and the V segment lost 4 bases, leaving 7 bases of the junction unmatched. This CDR3 is 16 amino acids long.

A few counts support this clonotype. The chain joins TRBV12-3 or TRBV12-4 to TRBJ2-7, with 8 bases fitting TRBD1. The CDR3 has 14 amino acids. V lost 6 bases to trimming and J lost 5 bases; unmatched junction nucleotides: 9. CDR3 residues: CASSPPDRGNEQYF. For the CDR3, the DNA is TGTGCCAGCAGCCCACCTGACAGGGGCAACGAGCAGTACTTC.

This clonotype was seen many times. Compared with germline, one end of the junction differs, possibly owing to a read error. The genes are TRBV20-1 and TRBJ1-4; unclear D gene. This CDR3 has 11 residues. The germline V gene encodes CDR1 DFQATT and CDR2 SNEGSKA (reference sequence). The CDR3 protein is CSAGDYEKLFF. The CDR3 DNA reads TGCAGTGCTGGAGATTATGAAAAACTGTTTTTT.

This clonotype has ten or more counts. The gene calls are TRBV29-1 and TRBJ2-2; tentative D call: TRBD2 (6 bases). This CDR3 comprises 14 residues. Trimming pared 2 bases from V and 5 bases from J, leaving 12 bases between. Per germline, CDR1 SQVTM and CDR2 ANQGSEA. CDR3 region: CSVERGRGTGELFF. DNA of the CDR3: TGCAGCGTTGAACGTGGACGGGGGACCGGGGAGCTGTTTTTT.

This clonotype has a count of ten or more. The V call is TRBV20-1, the J call TRBJ2-7; 11 bases line up with TRBD2. Germline trimming cut 5 bases from V and 3 bases from J; bases unmatched to any gene: 6. CDR1 is DFQATT and CDR2 is SNEGSKA in the germline V gene (reference sequence). The length of the CDR3 is 14 residues. The DNA for the CDR3 is TGCAGTGCTTCGCCGGGACTAGCGGTCTACGAGCAGTACTTC. Its translation is CSASPGLAVYEQYF.

This chain connects TRBV7-2 to TRBJ1-6; D call uncertain. The germline V gene has CDR1 SGHTA and CDR2 FQGNSA. The CDR3 spans 13 residues. The V end was cut by 3 bases, the J end by 6 bases, with 6 bases between. The CDR3 loop reads CASSFSSNSPLHF. The DNA for the CDR3 is TGTGCCAGCAGCTTTAGCAGTAATTCACCCCTCCACTTT.

This clonotype was found many times. The chain carries TRBV5-1 and TRBJ2-1; D tentatively fits TRBD1 or TRBD2 (6 bases each). The germline V gene encodes CDR1 SGHRS and CDR2 YFSETQ. V was shortened by 1 base and J by 6 bases, with 17 bases between the two germline ends. CDR3 length: 16 residues. This chain's CDR3 is CASSLSGAGKINEQFF. The DNA for the CDR3 is TGCGCCAGCAGCTTGTCGGGGGCTGGAAAGATCAATGAGCAGTTCTTC.

This clonotype came up a few times. This rearrangement joins TRBV4-1 to TRBJ2-7, with D perhaps assigned TRBD1 or TRBD2 (6 bases each). Trimming took 8 bases from V and 0 from J, leaving 11 bases between them. CDR3 length: 13 residues. The germline CDR1 and CDR2 sequences are MGHRA and YSYEKL. The CDR3 protein is CASPSGASYEQYV. The CDR3, as DNA: TGCGCCAGCCCATCGGGGGCCTCCTACGAGCAGTACGTC.

This chain uses TRBV5-1 with TRBJ2-2, with a weak D call TRBD1 (6 bases). V gave up 4 bases and J gave up 2 bases, with 12 bases separating them. The CDR3 has 15 residues. The germline V gene encodes CDR1 SGHRS and CDR2 YFSETQ. The CDR3 nucleotides are TGCGCCAGCAGCGACGTGGGACAAAACACCGGGGAGCTGTTTTTT. This encodes CASSDVGQNTGELFF.

The rearrangement links TRBV20-1 to TRBJ2-1; 7 nucleotides match TRBD1. With V trimmed by 6 bases and J by 2 bases, 10 bases remained unmatched. The CDR3 totals 15 residues. Germline V gene lookup returns CDR1 DFQATT and CDR2 SNEGSKA (reference sequence). The CDR3 here is CSAPLPGQPYNEQFF. The CDR3 DNA sequence: TGCAGTGCCCCCCTCCCGGGACAGCCCTACAATGAGCAGTTCTTC.

This clonotype was picked up many times. The chain couples TRBV20-1 to TRBJ2-5; 7 bases match TRBD2. V lost 4 bases, J lost 10 bases, and 12 bases stayed unmatched. Germline V gene data show CDR1 as DFQATT and CDR2 as SNEGSKA (reference sequence). This CDR3 has 13 residues. DNA for the CDR3: TGCAGTGCTACGCGGGAGAGTGAGGTCATCCAGTACTTC. Amino acid sequence: CSATRESEVIQYF.

This clonotype showed up many times. V and J are TRBV24-1 and TRBJ2-7, with TRBD2 as a possible D gene (5 bases). Germline V lookup: CDR1 KGHDR, CDR2 SFDVKD. Trimming removed 7 bases from V and 12 bases from J, with 15 bases in between. The CDR3 runs 11 residues. The CDR3 DNA reads TGTGCCACCAGACTCGGAGGTGAACGGTACTTC. It is translated as CATRLGGERYF.

This clonotype was seen repeatedly, ten times or more. The chain employs TRBV12-3 or TRBV12-4 and TRBJ1-5; 10 nucleotides agree with TRBD1. The V segment lost 6 bases and the J segment 8 bases; nucleotides outside the gene matches: 7. This CDR3 has 14 amino acids. CDR3 in DNA: TGTGCCAGCAGACTGACAGGGGGCAGCGAGCCCCAGCATTTT. It codes for CASRLTGGSEPQHF.

The V gene is TRBV9, the J gene TRBJ2-3; D is ambiguous. CDR1 and CDR2 (germline): SGDLS, YYNGEE. Trimming removed 4 bases from V and 6 bases from J, with 21 bases in between. The CDR3 totals 16 residues. The CDR3 sequence: CASSITSGYRSDTQYF. The CDR3 DNA is TGTGCCAGCAGCATCACAAGTGGGTACAGATCCGATACGCAGTATTTT.

Note on this clonotype: A read error is possible here, since a much larger clone lies one base away. The V call is TRBV29-1, the J call TRBJ2-7; 8 positions match TRBD1. TRBJ2-1 explains the end of the DNA better; the J call may be wrong. The CDR3 covers 14 residues. Germline CDR1 reads SQVTM; CDR2 reads ANQGSEA. The CDR3 sequence: CSVGQALSSYEQFF. The CDR3 DNA follows: TGCAGCGTGGGACAGGCACTGAGCTCCTACGAGCAGTTCTTC.